Below are 10 T cell receptor beta chains sequenced from a single sample in a study of neurological immune-mediated disorders. TCRdb itself ran the 5' RACE reads through MiXCR, one entry per CDR3 protein. The sample yields approximately 45,000 distinct CDR3 sequences, 13% seen once. Time point specified: longitudinal time-point 3. The sequencing input was PBMCs. These receptor sequences come from a man aged 25-45 years in good health.

The V gene is TRBV27, the J gene TRBJ1-1; possibly TRBD1 for D (5 bases). The ends were cut back, 5 bases at V and 3 bases at J, with 16 bases in the middle. The CDR3 has 15 amino acids. Germline V CDR1 and CDR2: MNHEY, SMNVEV (reference sequence). The CDR3 loop reads CASSDRDGVDTEAFF. In DNA, the CDR3 is TGTGCCAGCAGTGACCGGGACGGCGTGGACACTGAAGCTTTCTTT.

In its sample, this clonotype was seen many times. The J gene is TRBJ2-7, the V gene TRBV6-5; 10 bases line up with TRBD2. Germline values: CDR1 MNHEY, CDR2 SVGAGI. CDR3 size: 13 residues. The ends lost 8 bases at V and 2 bases at J; junction bases unmatched: 3. DNA for the CDR3: TGTGCCAGCTCGACTAGCGGGCCCTACGAGCAGTACTTC. As protein: CASSTSGPYEQYF.

Notes on this clonotype: At one end the junction does not follow the germline gene, possibly because of a read error. The chain links TRBV20-1 to TRBJ2-1, with TRBD1 as a possible D gene (5 bases). The CDR3 is made up of 15 amino acids. Germline V lookup: CDR1 DFQATT, CDR2 SNEGSKA (reference sequence). The DNA of the CDR3 is TGCAGTGCTAGCGATTCAGGGCTCTCCTACAATGATCAGTTCTTC. This encodes CSASDSGLSYNDQFF.

This clonotype was counted many times. The rearrangement uses TRBV10-3 and TRBJ2-2, with TRBD1 as a possible D gene (5 bases). Trimming removed 6 bases from V and 1 base from J, with 9 bases in between. CDR1 and CDR2 (germline): ENHRY, SYGVKD. The CDR3 sequence is 14 residues long. CDR3 amino acids: CAIRQTENTGELFF. The CDR3 nucleotides read TGTGCCATCAGACAGACAGAGAACACCGGGGAGCTGTTTTTT.

This clonotype was observed many times. The rearrangement uses TRBV20-1 and TRBJ2-1; 7 bases fit TRBD2. The CDR3 runs to 14 residues. V lost 6 bases and J lost 6; bases outside the gene matches: 11. Germline V lookup: CDR1 DFQATT, CDR2 SNEGSKA (reference sequence). For the CDR3, the DNA is TGCAGTGCCCCAGTGGCAGCGGGAAGCAATGAGCAGTTCTTC. Protein product: CSAPVAAGSNEQFF.

This clonotype was picked up many times. The V call is TRBV12-3 or TRBV12-4, the J call TRBJ2-1, with D perhaps matching TRBD1 or TRBD2 (5 bases each). CDR3 size: 14 residues. V lost 3 bases and J 6 bases, leaving 12 bases between the germline ends. This chain's CDR3 is CASSLHTGANEQFF. As DNA, the CDR3 is TGTGCCAGCAGTTTGCATACCGGGGCCAATGAGCAGTTCTTC.

This clonotype was observed at least ten times. The DNA of the CDR3 is TGCAGCGTTGACACTCCGGGACAGGGTGTGGGCACTGAAGCTTTCTTT. Protein sequence: CSVDTPGQGVGTEAFF. The gene calls are TRBV29-1 and TRBJ1-1, with 9 bases lining up with TRBD1. Germline V gives CDR1 SQVTM, CDR2 ANQGSEA. This CDR3 spans 16 amino acids. V was clipped by 3 bases and J by 4 bases; unmatched bases: 12.

The gene calls are TRBV15 and TRBJ2-1, with D possibly matching TRBD2 (6 bases). Germline V gives CDR1 LNHNV, CDR2 YYDKDF (reference sequence). The length of the CDR3 is 16 residues. V was pared by 0 bases and J by 8 bases, with 17 bases between. The CDR3 bases are TGTGCCACCAGCAGAGATTTCCCGCTTGGGGGGTATGAGCAGTTCTTC. It codes for CATSRDFPLGGYEQFF.

This clonotype was counted ten times or more. This CDR3 reads CATSRGLADEQFF. For the CDR3, the DNA is TGTGCCACCAGCAGAGGGCTAGCGGATGAGCAGTTCTTC. This chain links TRBV15 with TRBJ2-1; 7 nucleotides agree with TRBD2. CDR3 length equals 13 residues. Losses at the gene ends were 1 base for V and 8 bases for J; bases not matched to a gene: 2. The germline gives CDR1 LNHNV, CDR2 YYDKDF (reference sequence).

This chain joins TRBV7-6 and TRBJ1-1, with D unresolved. The CDR3 is 14 residues long. Germline assignment: CDR1 SGHVS and CDR2 FNYEAQ. The germline V and J ends were trimmed by 1 base and 1 base, with 7 bases remaining between them. The DNA for the CDR3 is TGTGCCAGCAGCTTAGAAGGGAGGAACACTGAAGCTTTCTTT. It codes for CASSLEGRNTEAFF.